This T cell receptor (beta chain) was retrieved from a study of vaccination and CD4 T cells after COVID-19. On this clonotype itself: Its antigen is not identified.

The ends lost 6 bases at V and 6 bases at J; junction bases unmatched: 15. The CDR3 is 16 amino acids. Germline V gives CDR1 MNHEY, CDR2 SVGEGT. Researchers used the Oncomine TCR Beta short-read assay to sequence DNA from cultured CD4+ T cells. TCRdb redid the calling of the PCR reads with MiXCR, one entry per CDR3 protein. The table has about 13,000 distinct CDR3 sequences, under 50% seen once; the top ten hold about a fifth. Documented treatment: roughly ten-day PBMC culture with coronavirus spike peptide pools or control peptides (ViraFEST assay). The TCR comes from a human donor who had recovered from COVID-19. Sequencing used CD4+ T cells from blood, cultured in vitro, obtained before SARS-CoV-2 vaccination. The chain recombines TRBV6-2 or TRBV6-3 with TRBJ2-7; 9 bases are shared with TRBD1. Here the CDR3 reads CASSLQPGTGSREQYF. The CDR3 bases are TGTGCCAGCAGCTTACAACCCGGGACAGGGTCTCGCGAGCAGTACTTC.